This entry describes one T cell receptor (beta chain). Measured with immunoSEQ multiplex PCR; TCRdb has only the in-frame clones, and not every one. The sample shows more than 85,000 clones, over 80% of them seen only once. These data originate in a study of PD-L1 blockade in urothelial cancer. Germline V gives CDR1 GTSNPN, CDR2 SVGIG (reference sequence). The CDR3 runs 14 residues. With 2 bases clipped from V and 2 bases from J, the junction kept 2 bases outside the gene matches. This material consisted of PBMCs, taken around atezolizumab (anti-PD-L1) treatment. The receptor comes from a woman aged 80 or over with urothelial cancer. The V call is TRBV30, the J call TRBJ2-1; 8 bases line up with TRBD1. This CDR3 is CAWSRGQAYNEQFF. The CDR3 nucleotides are TGTGCCTGGAGTCGGGGACAGGCCTACAATGAGCAGTTCTTC.